This entry lists 17 T cell receptor beta chains sequenced from one sample in a study of T cell responses to AZD1222 COVID-19 vaccine. The method was immunoSEQ multiplex PCR; TCRdb's version includes in-frame clones alone and lacks a portion of them. The table lists roughly 100,000 clones, 80% to 90% of them singletons. The sequencing here drew on peripheral blood, taken on day 0 of AZD1222 vaccination. These receptor sequences come from an adult in good health.

The V and J genes are TRBV2 and TRBJ1-3; unclear D gene. This CDR3 is built from 14 residues. CDR1 and CDR2 (germline): SNHLY, FYNNEI. The germline V and J ends were trimmed by 5 bases and 1 base, with 9 bases remaining between them. The CDR3 here is CASSLGPSGNTIYF. CDR3 bases: TGTGCCAGCAGTCTCGGGCCGTCTGGAAACACCATATATTTT.

This sequence joins TRBV4-1 and TRBJ1-1; maybe TRBD1 (5 bases). V lost 6 bases to trimming and J lost 5 bases, with 13 bases between them. The CDR3 sequence is 13 residues long. Per the germline V gene, CDR1 is MGHRA and CDR2 is YSYEKL. The CDR3 bases are TGCGCCAGCAGAGTGACCGGGGGGACTGAAGCTTTCTTT. Translation: CASRVTGGTEAFF.

The V call is TRBV15, the J call TRBJ1-1; the D gene is possibly TRBD1 (5 bases). Germline V CDR1 and CDR2: LNHNV, YYDKDF (reference sequence). Trimming shortened V by 4 bases and J by 0 bases, and 9 bases separated the two germline ends. The CDR3 consists of 14 residues. In nucleotides, the CDR3 is TGTGCCACCAGCACGTCGGGGCTGAACACTGAAGCTTTCTTT. Residues: CATSTSGLNTEAFF.

The chain is built from TRBV3-1 (or the pseudogene TRBV3-2) and TRBJ2-1, with TRBD2 as a possible D gene (5 bases). CDR3 length equals 13 residues. Germline loops: CDR1 LGHDT, CDR2 YNNKEL (reference sequence). The CDR3 protein is CDLGGLLYNEQFF. DNA for the CDR3: TGTGACCTAGGAGGTCTACTTTACAATGAGCAGTTCTTC.

This clone showed up just once. The rearrangement joins TRBV14 to TRBJ2-4; maybe TRBD2 (5 bases). Trimming stripped 1 base from V and 5 bases from J, with 15 bases between. The CDR3 runs to 16 residues. CDR1 is SGHDN, CDR2 FVKESK, per germline. CDR3 DNA sequence: TGTGCCAGCAGCCAAGGGAAAGGACTTCGACAAAACATTCAGTACTTC. It translates to CASSQGKGLRQNIQYF. Filled out from reference TRBV14 and TRBJ2-4, the complete variable domain reads EAGVTQFPSHSVIEKGQTVTLRCDPISGHDNLYWYRRVMGKEIKFLLHFVKESKQDESGMPNNRFLAERTGGTYSTLKVQPAELEDSGVYFCASSQGKGLRQNIQYFGAGTRLSVL.

V is TRBV29-1 and J is TRBJ2-3, with a tentative D call TRBD1 (5 bases). The CDR3 extends over 14 amino acids. CDR1 SQVTM and CDR2 ANQGSEA come from the germline V gene. Trimming took off 3 bases at V and 0 bases at J, with 10 bases between the two ends. The CDR3 protein is CSVDENRSTDTQYF. The CDR3 region has the DNA TGCAGCGTTGACGAGAACAGGAGCACAGATACGCAGTATTTT.

The V call is TRBV5-1, the J call TRBJ2-3; D gene ambiguous. V was cut by 3 bases and J by 1 base, with 12 bases left in between. CDR3 length equals 15 residues. The germline gives CDR1 SGHRS, CDR2 YFSETQ. CDR3 amino acids: CASSYGRKGTDTQYF. In nucleotides, the CDR3 is TGCGCCAGCAGCTACGGACGAAAGGGCACAGATACGCAGTATTTT.

The chain carries TRBV6-5 and TRBJ2-7; D is perhaps TRBD1 (6 bases). CDR1 MNHEY and CDR2 SVGAGI come from the germline V gene. The CDR3 spans 14 residues. Deletions cut 7 bases from V and 3 bases from J, with 16 bases between. The CDR3 protein is CASKGSGGLYEQYF. As DNA, the CDR3 is TGTGCCAGCAAAGGGTCTGGGGGCCTCTACGAGCAGTACTTC.

V usage is TRBV28 and J usage is TRBJ1-2, with a weak D call TRBD1 (5 bases). V dropped 1 base and J dropped 2 bases, with 26 bases sitting between them. The CDR3 length is 20 residues. Germline assignment: CDR1 MDHEN and CDR2 SYDVKM. The CDR3 spells CASSLSPGRAVLFSNYGYTF. In DNA form, the CDR3 reads TGTGCCAGCAGTTTATCCCCAGGCAGGGCTGTATTGTTCTCAAACTATGGCTACACCTTC.

The V gene is TRBV27, the J gene TRBJ2-1; 12 bases map to TRBD1. This CDR3 is 15 amino acids long. The junction had 6 bases not matched to a gene; V was cut back by 5 bases and J by 7 bases. Germline V gives CDR1 MNHEY, CDR2 SMNVEV (reference sequence). The CDR3 nucleotides read TGTGCCAGCAGTCCCGGGACAGGGGGCTTAAATGAGCAGTTCTTC. Translated: CASSPGTGGLNEQFF.

This clone occurred once. The V gene is TRBV14, the J gene TRBJ1-1; D perhaps matches TRBD1 (5 bases). V was shortened by 3 bases and J by 6 bases, with 11 bases between the two germline ends. This CDR3 spans 13 amino acids. The germline V gene has CDR1 SGHDN and CDR2 FVKESK. In DNA form, the CDR3 reads TGTGCCAGCAGCCATCAAGGGACTTCTGAAGCTTTCTTT. Protein product: CASSHQGTSEAFF.

The chain joins TRBV11-2 to TRBJ2-7; D is perhaps TRBD2 (5 bases). Per the germline V gene, CDR1 is SGHAT and CDR2 is FQNNGV. The CDR3 totals 11 residues. V was cut by 5 bases and J by 5 bases, with 7 bases left in between. The CDR3 loop is CASSPGNEQYF. CDR3 in DNA: TGTGCCAGCAGCCCCGGGAACGAGCAGTACTTC.

The rearrangement uses TRBV13 and TRBJ2-1; 12 positions agree with TRBD2. V dropped 5 bases and J dropped 4; count of bases not matched to a gene: 6. This CDR3 has 16 amino acids. Looked up from germline, CDR1 is PRHDT and CDR2 is FYEKMQ (reference sequence). CDR3 sequence reads: CASSTPTSGRYNEQFF. CDR3 nucleotides: TGTGCCAGCAGCACACCGACTAGCGGGAGATACAATGAGCAGTTCTTC.

The chain couples TRBV7-2 to TRBJ2-1; D remains ambiguous. Between the trimmed V and J ends, which lost 0 bases and 8 bases, there was a span of 8 bases. The CDR3 has 13 residues. Germline V lookup: CDR1 SGHTA, CDR2 FQGNSA. This CDR3 reads CASSLARSDEQFF. Written as DNA, the CDR3 is TGTGCCAGCAGCTTAGCGAGGAGCGATGAGCAGTTCTTC.

The chain carries TRBV30 and TRBJ1-5; tentatively, D is TRBD1 (5 bases). The V gene lost 3 bases and the J gene lost 12 bases, with 21 bases spanning the gap. The CDR3 has 14 amino acids. Germline CDR1 GTSNPN, CDR2 SVGIG (reference sequence). In nucleotides, the CDR3 is TGTGCCTGGAGAAGCGGGACTGGACCCGAGGGCCAGCATTTT. Translated, it gives CAWRSGTGPEGQHF.

This clone was counted a single time. This chain joins TRBV19 and TRBJ2-7, with a weak D call TRBD2 (7 bases). Trimming removed 7 bases at V and 1 base at J, with 11 bases between. This CDR3 is 13 amino acids long. The germline gives CDR1 LNHDA, CDR2 SQIVND (reference sequence). DNA for the CDR3: TGTGCCAGTAACGGGGGGCCTTCCTACGAGCAGTACTTC. It translates to CASNGGPSYEQYF.

The chain combines TRBV11-3 with TRBJ1-5, with no clear D. Germline loops: CDR1 SGHNT, CDR2 YENEEA. Trimming removed 8 bases at V and 0 bases at J, with 14 bases between. The CDR3 is made up of 15 amino acids. The CDR3 sequence is CASWGKEHSNQPQHF. CDR3 coding DNA: TGTGCCAGCTGGGGTAAAGAGCATAGCAATCAGCCCCAGCATTTT.